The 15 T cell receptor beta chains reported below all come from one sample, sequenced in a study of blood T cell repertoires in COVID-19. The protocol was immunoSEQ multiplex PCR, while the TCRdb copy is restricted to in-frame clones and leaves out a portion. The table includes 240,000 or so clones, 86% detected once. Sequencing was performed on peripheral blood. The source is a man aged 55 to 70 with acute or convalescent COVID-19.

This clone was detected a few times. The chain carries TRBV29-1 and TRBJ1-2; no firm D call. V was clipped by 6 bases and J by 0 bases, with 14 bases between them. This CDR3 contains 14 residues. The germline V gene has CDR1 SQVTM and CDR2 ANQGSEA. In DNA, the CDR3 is TGCAGCGTCGAACTGAGTACCTCTAACTATGGCTACACCTTC. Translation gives CSVELSTSNYGYTF.

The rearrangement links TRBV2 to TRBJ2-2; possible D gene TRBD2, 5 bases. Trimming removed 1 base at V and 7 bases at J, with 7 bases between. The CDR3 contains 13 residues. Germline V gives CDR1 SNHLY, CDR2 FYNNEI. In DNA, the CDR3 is TGTGCCAGCAGTGAAGTCCGGGACGGGGAGCTGTTTTTT. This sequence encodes CASSEVRDGELFF.

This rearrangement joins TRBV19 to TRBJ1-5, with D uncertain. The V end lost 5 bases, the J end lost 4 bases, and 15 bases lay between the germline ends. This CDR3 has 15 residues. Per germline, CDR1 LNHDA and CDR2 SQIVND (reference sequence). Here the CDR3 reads CASSPPRSKNQPQHF. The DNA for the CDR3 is TGTGCCAGTAGTCCCCCGCGAAGCAAAAATCAGCCCCAGCATTTT.

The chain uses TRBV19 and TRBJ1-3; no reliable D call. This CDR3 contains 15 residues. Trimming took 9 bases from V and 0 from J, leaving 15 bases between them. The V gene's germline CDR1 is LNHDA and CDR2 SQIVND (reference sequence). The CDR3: CASGLQPSSGNTIYF. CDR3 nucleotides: TGTGCCAGCGGACTACAGCCGAGCTCTGGAAACACCATATATTTT.

CDR3 residues: CASSPRLAGTYEQYF. The CDR3 DNA sequence: TGTGCCAGCAGCCCGAGACTAGCGGGTACCTACGAGCAGTACTTC. The chain carries TRBV9 and TRBJ2-7; 10 nucleotides line up with TRBD2. J was trimmed by 2 bases and V by 4 bases; bases with no gene match: 6. Germline V gives CDR1 SGDLS, CDR2 YYNGEE. This CDR3 comprises 15 residues.

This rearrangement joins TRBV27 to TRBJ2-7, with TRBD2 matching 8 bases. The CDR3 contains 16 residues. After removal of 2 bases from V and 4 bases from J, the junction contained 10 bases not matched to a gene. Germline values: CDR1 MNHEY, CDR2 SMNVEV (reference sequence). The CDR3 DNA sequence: TGTGCCAGCAGTTTAGGCGTCGGGACTAGGCATTACGAGCAGTACTTC. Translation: CASSLGVGTRHYEQYF.

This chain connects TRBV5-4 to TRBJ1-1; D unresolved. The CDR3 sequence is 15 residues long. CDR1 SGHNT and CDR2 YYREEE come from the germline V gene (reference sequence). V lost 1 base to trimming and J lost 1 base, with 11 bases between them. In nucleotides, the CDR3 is TGTGCCAGCAGCTTGAGGTCTCTAGGGAACACTGAAGCTTTCTTT. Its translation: CASSLRSLGNTEAFF.

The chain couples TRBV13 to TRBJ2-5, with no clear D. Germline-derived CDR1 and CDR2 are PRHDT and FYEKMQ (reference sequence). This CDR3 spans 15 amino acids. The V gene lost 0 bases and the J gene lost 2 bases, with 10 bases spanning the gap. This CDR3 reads CASSLGVRLQETQYF. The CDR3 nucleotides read TGTGCCAGCAGCTTAGGTGTGAGACTGCAAGAGACCCAGTACTTC.

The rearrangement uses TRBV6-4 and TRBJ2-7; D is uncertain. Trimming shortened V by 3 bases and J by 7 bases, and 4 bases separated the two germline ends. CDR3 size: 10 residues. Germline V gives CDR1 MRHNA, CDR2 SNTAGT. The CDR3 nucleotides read TGTGCCAGCAGTGATTATGAGCAGTACTTC. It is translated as CASSDYEQYF.

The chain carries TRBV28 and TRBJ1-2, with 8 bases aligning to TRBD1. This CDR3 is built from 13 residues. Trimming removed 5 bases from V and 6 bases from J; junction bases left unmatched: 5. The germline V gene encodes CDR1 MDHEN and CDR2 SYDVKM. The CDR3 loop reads CASSRDRTDGYTF. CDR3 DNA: TGTGCCAGCAGTCGGGACAGGACCGATGGCTACACCTTC.

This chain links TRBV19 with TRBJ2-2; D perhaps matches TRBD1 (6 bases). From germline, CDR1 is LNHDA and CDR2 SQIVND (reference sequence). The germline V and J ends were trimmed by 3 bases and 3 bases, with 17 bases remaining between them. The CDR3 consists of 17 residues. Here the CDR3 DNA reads TGTGCCAGTAGTATGTGGCCGGGACAAGGGCACACCGGGGAGCTGTTTTTT. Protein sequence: CASSMWPGQGHTGELFF.

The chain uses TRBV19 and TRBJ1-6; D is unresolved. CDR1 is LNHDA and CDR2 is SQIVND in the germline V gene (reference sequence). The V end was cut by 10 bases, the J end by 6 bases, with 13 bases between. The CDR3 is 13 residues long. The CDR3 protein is CATQVGSNSPLHF. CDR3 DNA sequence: TGTGCCACCCAAGTGGGGAGTAATTCACCCCTCCACTTT. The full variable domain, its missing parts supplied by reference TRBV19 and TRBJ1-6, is DGGITQSPKYLFRKEGQNVTLSCEQNLNHDAMYWYRQDPGQGLRLIYYSQIVNDFQKGDIAEGYSVSREKKESFPLTVTSAQKNPTAFYLCATQVGSNSPLHFGNGTRLTVT.

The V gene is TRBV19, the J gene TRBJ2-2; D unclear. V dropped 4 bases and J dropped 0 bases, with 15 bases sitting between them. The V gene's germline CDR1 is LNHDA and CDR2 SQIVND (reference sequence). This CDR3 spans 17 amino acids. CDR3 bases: TGTGCCAGTAGTACCCTAGTACAACGCCCGAACACCGGGGAGCTGTTTTTT. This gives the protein CASSTLVQRPNTGELFF. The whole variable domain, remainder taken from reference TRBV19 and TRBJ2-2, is DGGITQSPKYLFRKEGQNVTLSCEQNLNHDAMYWYRQDPGQGLRLIYYSQIVNDFQKGDIAEGYSVSREKKESFPLTVTSAQKNPTAFYLCASSTLVQRPNTGELFFGEGSRLTVL.

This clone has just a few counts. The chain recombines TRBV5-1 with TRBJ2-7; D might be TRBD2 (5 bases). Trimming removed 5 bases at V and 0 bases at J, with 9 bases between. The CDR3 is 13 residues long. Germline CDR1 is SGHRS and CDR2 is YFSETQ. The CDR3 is CASSFRDSYEQYF. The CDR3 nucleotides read TGCGCCAGCAGTTTCCGGGACTCCTACGAGCAGTACTTC.

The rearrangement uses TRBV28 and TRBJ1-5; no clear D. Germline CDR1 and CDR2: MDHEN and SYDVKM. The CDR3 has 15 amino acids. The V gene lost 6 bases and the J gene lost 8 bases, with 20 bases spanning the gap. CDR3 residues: CASRDNTYLREPQHF. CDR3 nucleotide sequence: TGTGCCAGCAGGGATAATACCTACCTGAGGGAGCCCCAGCATTTT.